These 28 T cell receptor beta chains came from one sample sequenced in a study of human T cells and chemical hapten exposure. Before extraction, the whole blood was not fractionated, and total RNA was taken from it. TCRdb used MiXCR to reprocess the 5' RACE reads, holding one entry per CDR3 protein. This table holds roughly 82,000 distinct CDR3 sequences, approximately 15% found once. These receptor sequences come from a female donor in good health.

The CDR3 coding sequence is TGTGCCAGCAGCTTGGACAGGGGAACTAACTATGGCTACACCTTC. Its translation is CASSLDRGTNYGYTF. V is TRBV5-4 and J is TRBJ1-2, with 7 bases identical to TRBD1. The CDR3 is 15 amino acids. With 0 bases clipped from V and 0 bases from J, the junction kept 2 bases outside the gene matches. Germline V gene lookup returns CDR1 SGHNT and CDR2 YYREEE (reference sequence).

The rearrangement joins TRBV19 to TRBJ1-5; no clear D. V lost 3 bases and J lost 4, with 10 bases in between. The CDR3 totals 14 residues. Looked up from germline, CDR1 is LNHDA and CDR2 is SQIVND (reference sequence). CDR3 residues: CASSIRTVNQPQHF. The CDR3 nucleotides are TGTGCCAGTAGTATTCGTACGGTGAATCAGCCCCAGCATTTT.

The CDR3 loop reads CASSFGGGGAFF. CDR3 sequence (DNA): TGTGCCAGCAGTTTTGGTGGAGGGGGAGCTTTCTTT. The chain joins TRBV12-3 or TRBV12-4 to TRBJ1-1; tentative D call: TRBD1 (6 bases). There are 12 residues in the CDR3. Trimming shortened V by 3 bases and J by 10 bases, and 12 bases separated the two germline ends.

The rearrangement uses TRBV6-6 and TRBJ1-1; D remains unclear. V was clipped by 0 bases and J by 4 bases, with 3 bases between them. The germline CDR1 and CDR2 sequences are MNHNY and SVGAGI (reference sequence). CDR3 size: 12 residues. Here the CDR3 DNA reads TGTGCCAGCAGTTACTCGAGCACTGAAGCTTTCTTT. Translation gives CASSYSSTEAFF.

CDR3 amino acids: CAWNVGRFEIEAFF. The CDR3 region has the DNA TGTGCCTGGAACGTGGGGCGATTCGAGATTGAAGCTTTCTTT. The chain links TRBV30 to TRBJ1-1; weak D call: TRBD1 (5 bases). This CDR3 has 14 residues. The V gene's germline CDR1 is GTSNPN and CDR2 SVGIG (reference sequence). Trimming removed 4 bases from V and 7 bases from J, with 19 bases in between.

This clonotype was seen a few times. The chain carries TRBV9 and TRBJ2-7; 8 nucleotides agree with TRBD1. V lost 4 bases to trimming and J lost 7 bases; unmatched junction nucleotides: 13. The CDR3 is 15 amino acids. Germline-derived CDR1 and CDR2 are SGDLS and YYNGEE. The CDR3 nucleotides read TGTGCCAGCAGCCCCGGCCAGGACAGGGTGGGGGAGCAGTACTTC. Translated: CASSPGQDRVGEQYF.

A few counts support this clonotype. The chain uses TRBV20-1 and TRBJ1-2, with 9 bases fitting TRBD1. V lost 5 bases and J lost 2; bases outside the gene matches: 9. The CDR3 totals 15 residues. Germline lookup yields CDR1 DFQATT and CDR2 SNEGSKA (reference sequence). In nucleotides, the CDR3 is TGCAGTGCTGGGACAGGACAGGGGTTAAACTATGGCTACACCTTC. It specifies CSAGTGQGLNYGYTF.

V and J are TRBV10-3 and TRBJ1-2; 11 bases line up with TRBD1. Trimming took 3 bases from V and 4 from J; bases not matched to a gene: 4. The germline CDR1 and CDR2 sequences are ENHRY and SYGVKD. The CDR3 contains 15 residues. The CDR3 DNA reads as TGTGCCATCAGTGATTCCGGGACAGGGGGCTATGGCTACACCTTC. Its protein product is CAISDSGTGGYGYTF.

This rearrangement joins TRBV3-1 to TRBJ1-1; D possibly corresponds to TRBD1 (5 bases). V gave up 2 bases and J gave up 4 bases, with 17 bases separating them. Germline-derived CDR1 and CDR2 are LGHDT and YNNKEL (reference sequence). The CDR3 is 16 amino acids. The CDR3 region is CASSQLRGSGITEAFF. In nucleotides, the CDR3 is TGTGCCAGCAGCCAACTAAGGGGCTCAGGGATCACTGAAGCTTTCTTT.

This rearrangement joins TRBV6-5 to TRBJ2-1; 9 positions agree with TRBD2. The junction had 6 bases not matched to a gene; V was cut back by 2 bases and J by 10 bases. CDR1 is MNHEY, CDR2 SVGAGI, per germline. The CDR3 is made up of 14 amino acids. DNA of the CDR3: TGTGCCAGCAGTTACGAGCGGGAGGCAGGGGAGCAGTTCTTC. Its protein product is CASSYEREAGEQFF.

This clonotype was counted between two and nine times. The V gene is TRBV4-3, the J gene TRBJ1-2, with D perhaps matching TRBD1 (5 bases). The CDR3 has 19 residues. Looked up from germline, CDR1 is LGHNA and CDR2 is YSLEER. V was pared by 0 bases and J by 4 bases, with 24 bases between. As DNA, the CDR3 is TGCGCCAGCAGCCAAGAATGGTTGGATCTGCGGGACGTAATCTATGGCTACACCTTC. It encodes CASSQEWLDLRDVIYGYTF.

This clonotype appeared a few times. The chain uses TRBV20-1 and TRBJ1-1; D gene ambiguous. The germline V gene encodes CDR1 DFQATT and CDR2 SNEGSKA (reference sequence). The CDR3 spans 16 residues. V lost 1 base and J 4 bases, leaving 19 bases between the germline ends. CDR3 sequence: CSARGRLGGEPTEAFF. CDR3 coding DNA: TGCAGTGCTAGAGGTCGTTTGGGCGGGGAACCCACTGAAGCTTTCTTT.

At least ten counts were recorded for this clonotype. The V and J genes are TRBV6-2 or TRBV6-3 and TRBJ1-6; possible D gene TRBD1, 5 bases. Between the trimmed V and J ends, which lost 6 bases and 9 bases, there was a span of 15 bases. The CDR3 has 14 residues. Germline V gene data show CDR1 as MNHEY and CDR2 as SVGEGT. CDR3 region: CASSPGGDVSPLHF. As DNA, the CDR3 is TGTGCCAGCAGCCCTGGGGGAGATGTTTCACCCCTCCACTTT.

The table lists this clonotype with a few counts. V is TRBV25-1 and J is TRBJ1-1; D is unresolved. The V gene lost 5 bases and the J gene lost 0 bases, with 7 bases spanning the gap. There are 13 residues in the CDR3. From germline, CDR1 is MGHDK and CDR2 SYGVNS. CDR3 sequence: CASSLAMNTEAFF. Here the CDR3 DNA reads TGTGCCAGCAGTCTGGCGATGAACACTGAAGCTTTCTTT. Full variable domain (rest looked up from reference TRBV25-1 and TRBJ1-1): EADIYQTPRYLVIGTGKKITLECSQTMGHDKMYWYQQDPGMELHLIHYSYGVNSTEKGDLSSESTVSRIRTEHFPLTLESARPSHTSQYLCASSLAMNTEAFFGQGTRLTVV.

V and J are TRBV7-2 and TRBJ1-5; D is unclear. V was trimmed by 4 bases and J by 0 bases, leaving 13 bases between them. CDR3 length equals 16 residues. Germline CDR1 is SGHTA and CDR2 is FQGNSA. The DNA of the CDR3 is TGTGCCAGCAGCTCCCGGACCGTTCATAGCAATCAGCCCCAGCATTTT. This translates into CASSSRTVHSNQPQHF.

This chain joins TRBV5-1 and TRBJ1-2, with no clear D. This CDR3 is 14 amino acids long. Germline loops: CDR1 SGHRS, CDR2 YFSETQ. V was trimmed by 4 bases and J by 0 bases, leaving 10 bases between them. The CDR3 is CASSGGSANYGYTF. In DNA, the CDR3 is TGCGCCAGCAGCGGTGGATCAGCTAACTATGGCTACACCTTC.

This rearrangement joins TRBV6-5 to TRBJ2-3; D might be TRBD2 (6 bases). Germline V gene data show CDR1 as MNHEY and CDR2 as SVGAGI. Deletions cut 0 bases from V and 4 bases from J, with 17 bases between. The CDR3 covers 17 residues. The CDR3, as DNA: TGTGCCAGCAGTTACTCGACCATAGCGGCGACGTCAGATACGCAGTATTTT. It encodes CASSYSTIAATSDTQYF.

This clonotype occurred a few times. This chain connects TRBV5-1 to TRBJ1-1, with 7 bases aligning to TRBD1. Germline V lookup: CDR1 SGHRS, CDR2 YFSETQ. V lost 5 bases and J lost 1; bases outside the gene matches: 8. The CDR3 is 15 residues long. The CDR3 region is CASRVQGTANTEAFF. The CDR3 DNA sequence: TGCGCCAGCAGGGTCCAAGGGACAGCGAACACTGAAGCTTTCTTT. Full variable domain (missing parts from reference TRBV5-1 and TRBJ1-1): KAGVTQTPRYLIKTRGQQVTLSCSPISGHRSVSWYQQTPGQGLQFLFEYFSETQRNKGNFPGRFSGRQFSNSRSEMNVSTLELGDSALYLCASRVQGTANTEAFFGQGTRLTVV.

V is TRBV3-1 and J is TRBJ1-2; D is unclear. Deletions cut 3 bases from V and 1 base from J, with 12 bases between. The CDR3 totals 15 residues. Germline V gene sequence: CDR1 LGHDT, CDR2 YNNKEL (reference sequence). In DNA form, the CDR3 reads TGTGCCAGCAGCCACCAAGGTGGCAGTAACTATGGCTACACCTTC. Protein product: CASSHQGGSNYGYTF.

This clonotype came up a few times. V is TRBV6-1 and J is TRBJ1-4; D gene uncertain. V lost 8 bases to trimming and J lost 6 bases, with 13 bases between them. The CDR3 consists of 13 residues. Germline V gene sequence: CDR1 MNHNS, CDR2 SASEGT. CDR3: CASFGPRDEKLFF. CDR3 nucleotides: TGTGCCAGCTTCGGACCCCGGGATGAAAAACTGTTTTTT.

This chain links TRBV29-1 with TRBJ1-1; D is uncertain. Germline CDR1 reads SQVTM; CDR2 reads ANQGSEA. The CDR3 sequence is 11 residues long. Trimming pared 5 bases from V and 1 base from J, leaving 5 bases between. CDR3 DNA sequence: TGCAGCGTTTCTCAGAACACTGAAGCTTTCTTT. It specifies CSVSQNTEAFF.

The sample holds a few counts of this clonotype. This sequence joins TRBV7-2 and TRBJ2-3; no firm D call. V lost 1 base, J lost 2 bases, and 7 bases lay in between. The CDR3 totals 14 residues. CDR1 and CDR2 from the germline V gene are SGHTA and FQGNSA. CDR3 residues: CASSLGLLTDTQYF. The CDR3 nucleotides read TGTGCCAGCAGCTTAGGGCTGCTCACAGATACGCAGTATTTT.

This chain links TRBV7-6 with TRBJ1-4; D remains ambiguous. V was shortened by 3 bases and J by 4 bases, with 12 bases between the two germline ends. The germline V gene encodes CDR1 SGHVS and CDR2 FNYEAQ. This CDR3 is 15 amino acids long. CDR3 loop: CASSFSPLGNEKLFF. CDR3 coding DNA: TGTGCCAGCAGCTTTTCTCCACTTGGTAATGAAAAACTGTTTTTT.

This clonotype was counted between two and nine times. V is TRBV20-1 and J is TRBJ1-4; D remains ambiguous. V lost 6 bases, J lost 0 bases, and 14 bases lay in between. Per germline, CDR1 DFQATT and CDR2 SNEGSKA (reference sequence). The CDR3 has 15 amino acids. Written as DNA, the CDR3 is TGCAGTGCCCTAGGGCCCGGATCAACTAATGAAAAACTGTTTTTT. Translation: CSALGPGSTNEKLFF.

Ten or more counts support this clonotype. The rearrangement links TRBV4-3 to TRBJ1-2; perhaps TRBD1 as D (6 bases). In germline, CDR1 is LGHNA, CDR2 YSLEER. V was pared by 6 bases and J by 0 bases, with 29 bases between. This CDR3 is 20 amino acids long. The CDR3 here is CASRHSLDSPSYLANYGYTF. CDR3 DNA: TGCGCCAGCAGGCATAGTTTGGACAGCCCTTCTTACCTAGCTAACTATGGCTACACCTTC.

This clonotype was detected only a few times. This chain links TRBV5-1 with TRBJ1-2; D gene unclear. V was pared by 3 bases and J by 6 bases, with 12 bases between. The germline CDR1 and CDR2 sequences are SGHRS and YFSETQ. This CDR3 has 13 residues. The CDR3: CASSYSEEDGYTF. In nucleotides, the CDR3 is TGCGCCAGCAGCTATTCGGAGGAAGATGGCTACACCTTC.

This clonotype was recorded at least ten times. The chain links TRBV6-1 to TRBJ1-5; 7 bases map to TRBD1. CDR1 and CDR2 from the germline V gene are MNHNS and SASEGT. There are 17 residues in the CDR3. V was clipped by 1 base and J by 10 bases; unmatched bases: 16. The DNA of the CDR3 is TGTGCCAGCAGTGAAGGCAAACGGGGGACAGCCCTTCCACCCCAGCATTTT. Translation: CASSEGKRGTALPPQHF.

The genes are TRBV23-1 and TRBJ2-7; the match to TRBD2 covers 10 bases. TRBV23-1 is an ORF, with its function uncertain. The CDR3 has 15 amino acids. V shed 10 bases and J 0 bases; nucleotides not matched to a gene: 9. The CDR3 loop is CANGLAGGLSYEQYF. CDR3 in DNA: TGCGCCAATGGGTTAGCGGGGGGACTCTCCTACGAGCAGTACTTC.